The following is a T cell receptor (beta chain) sequence with its context. Researchers prepared the TCRbeta library using unique molecular identifiers, the study reports. TCRdb independently ran MiXCR on the PCR reads; one entry per CDR3 protein. This table has approximately 400,000 distinct CDR3 sequences, roughly 10% appearing once. Trimming removed 0 bases from V and 0 bases from J, with 21 bases in between. CDR3 length: 19 residues. Germline CDR1 and CDR2: DFQATT and SNEGSKA (reference sequence). The sample is drawn from a study of T-cell reconstitution after alpha-beta-depleted transplantation in children.

This TCR was sampled from a human donor who donated a stem cell graft to a child with acute myeloid leukemia. The material sequenced was PBMCs from the stem cell graft donor, taken from the stem cell graft. The rearrangement links TRBV20-1 to TRBJ2-1, with D perhaps TRBD1 (5 bases). This CDR3 reads CSARDFLSLADSSYNEQFF. The CDR3 nucleotides are TGCAGTGCTAGAGATTTTCTATCTCTGGCAGACAGCTCCTACAATGAGCAGTTCTTC.